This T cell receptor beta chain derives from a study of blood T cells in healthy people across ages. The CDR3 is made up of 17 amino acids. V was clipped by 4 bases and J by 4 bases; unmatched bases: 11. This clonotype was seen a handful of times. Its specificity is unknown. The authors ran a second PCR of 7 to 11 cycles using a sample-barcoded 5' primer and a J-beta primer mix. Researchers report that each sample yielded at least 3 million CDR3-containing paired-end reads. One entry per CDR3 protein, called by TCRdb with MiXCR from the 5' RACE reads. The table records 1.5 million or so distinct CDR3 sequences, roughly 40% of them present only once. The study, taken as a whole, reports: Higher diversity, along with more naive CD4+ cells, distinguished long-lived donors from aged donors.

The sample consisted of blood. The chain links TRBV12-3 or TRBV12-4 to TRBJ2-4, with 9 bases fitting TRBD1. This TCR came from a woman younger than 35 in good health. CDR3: CASSSGADRGAKNIQYF. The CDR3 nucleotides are TGTGCCAGCAGTTCTGGGGCAGACAGGGGGGCAAAAAACATTCAGTACTTC.